The 17 T cell receptor beta chains presented below share a single source sample, sequenced in a study of shared clonotypes between healthy human individuals. Measured with immunoSEQ multiplex PCR; TCRdb has only the in-frame clones, and not every one. Here the sample spans some 1.5 million clones, roughly 98% being singletons. Sequencing was carried out using naive CD4+ T cells sorted from blood. The subset is: CD45RA+ positively selected. The source of these receptors is a man aged 25 to 45 in good health.

Notes on this clone: The sample holds other DNA sequences that translate to the same CDR3. V is TRBV5-4 and J is TRBJ1-5, with D uncertain. Trimming took 0 bases from V and 2 from J, leaving 3 bases between them. CDR1 is SGHNT and CDR2 is YYREEE in the germline V gene (reference sequence). The CDR3 contains 13 residues. The CDR3: CASSLDRNQPQHF. In DNA form, the CDR3 reads TGTGCCAGCAGCTTGGACCGCAATCAGCCCCAGCATTTT.

The V gene is TRBV7-8, the J gene TRBJ1-1, with D possibly TRBD1 on 5 matching bases. The CDR3 extends over 14 amino acids. V dropped 4 bases and J dropped 1 base, with 10 bases sitting between them. Germline assignment: CDR1 SGHVS and CDR2 FQNEAQ. CDR3 DNA: TGTGCCAGCAGCTGGGGGTTGGCGAACACTGAAGCTTTCTTT. It encodes CASSWGLANTEAFF.

The genes are TRBV9 and TRBJ1-2, with D unclear. The germline V gene encodes CDR1 SGDLS and CDR2 YYNGEE. The V gene lost 2 bases and the J gene lost 6 bases, with 14 bases spanning the gap. CDR3 size: 14 residues. CDR3 protein: CASSVQSGLDGYTF. CDR3 DNA: TGTGCCAGCAGCGTCCAGTCCGGGCTCGATGGCTACACCTTC. Using reference TRBV9 and TRBJ1-2 for the parts outside the CDR3, the full variable domain is DSGVTQTPKHLITATGQRVTLRCSPRSGDLSVYWYQQSLDQGLQFLIQYYNGEERAKGNILERFSAQQFPDLHSELNLSSLELGDSALYFCASSVQSGLDGYTFGSGTRLTVV.

The rearrangement uses TRBV5-4 and TRBJ2-1; 10 positions agree with TRBD1. The V gene's germline CDR1 is SGHNT and CDR2 YYREEE (reference sequence). The CDR3 sequence is 16 residues long. V lost 0 bases and J lost 4; bases outside the gene matches: 4. CDR3 DNA: TGTGCCAGCAGCTTGGGTCGGGACAGGGGTTACAATGAGCAGTTCTTC. It yields the protein CASSLGRDRGYNEQFF. The whole variable domain, remainder taken from reference TRBV5-4 and TRBJ2-1, is ETGVTQSPTHLIKTRGQQVTLRCSSQSGHNTVSWYQQALGQGPQFIFQYYREEENGRGNFPPRFSGLQFPNYSSELNVNALELDDSALYLCASSLGRDRGYNEQFFGPGTRLTVL.

This sequence joins TRBV4-3 and TRBJ2-7; TRBD1 matches at 7 bases. The V gene end was trimmed by 2 bases and the J gene end by 2 bases; junction bases not matched to a gene: 6. Germline lookup yields CDR1 LGHNA and CDR2 YSLEER. The length of the CDR3 is 15 residues. The CDR3 nucleotides are TGCGCCAGCAGCCAACAAGACAGGGCAACCTACGAGCAGTACTTC. It codes for CASSQQDRATYEQYF.

The V gene is TRBV6-1, the J gene TRBJ2-7; D gene ambiguous. The germline V and J ends were trimmed by 8 bases and 2 bases, with 16 bases remaining between them. The germline CDR1 and CDR2 sequences are MNHNS and SASEGT. CDR3 length equals 14 residues. The DNA of the CDR3 is TGTGCCAGCCACACAACGCCGGCTACCTACGAGCAGTACTTC. It specifies CASHTTPATYEQYF.

Note on this clone: The sample contains more than one DNA sequence encoding this CDR3. V and J are TRBV18 and TRBJ2-7, with TRBD2 matching over 7 bases. V lost 1 base and J lost 2; bases outside the gene matches: 2. CDR3 size: 14 residues. Germline V lookup: CDR1 KGHSH, CDR2 LQKENI. CDR3 amino acids: CASSPLAGTYEQYF. CDR3 in DNA: TGTGCCAGCTCACCACTAGCGGGTACCTACGAGCAGTACTTC.

The chain uses TRBV6-5 and TRBJ2-7; D possibly corresponds to TRBD1 (5 bases). Trimming removed 1 base at V and 3 bases at J, with 13 bases between. This CDR3 has 15 amino acids. Germline CDR1 and CDR2: MNHEY and SVGAGI. CDR3 nucleotides: TGTGCCAGCAGTTACTGGGCTGAACAGGTCTACGAGCAGTACTTC. Protein: CASSYWAEQVYEQYF.

The chain couples TRBV7-2 to TRBJ2-7; no clear D gene. The CDR3 runs to 15 residues. Germline V lookup: CDR1 SGHTA, CDR2 FQGNSA. Between the trimmed V and J ends, which lost 0 bases and 2 bases, there was a span of 11 bases. CDR3 coding DNA: TGTGCCAGCAGCTTAGCTGTGTGGGCGGCCTACGAGCAGTACTTC. Translation: CASSLAVWAAYEQYF.

The rearrangement links TRBV5-1 to TRBJ2-5, with D possibly being TRBD1 (6 bases). Trimming took off 2 bases at V and 7 bases at J, with 9 bases between the two ends. In germline, CDR1 is SGHRS, CDR2 YFSETQ. The CDR3 sequence is 12 residues long. CDR3 in DNA: TGCGCCAGCAGCTTTCCACAGGGGACCCAGTACTTC. This encodes CASSFPQGTQYF.

V and J are TRBV2 and TRBJ1-4; TRBD1 might be the D (5 bases). The V end lost 6 bases, the J end lost 3 bases, and 14 bases lay between the germline ends. Germline loops: CDR1 SNHLY, CDR2 FYNNEI. The CDR3 has 15 amino acids. CDR3 sequence: CASSPLGDSNEKLFF. CDR3 coding DNA: TGTGCCAGCAGCCCCCTGGGGGATTCTAATGAAAAACTGTTTTTT.

This sequence joins TRBV10-1 and TRBJ2-7, with 12 bases matching TRBD2. The germline V gene has CDR1 WNHNN and CDR2 SYGVQD (reference sequence). Germline trimming cut 1 base from V and 5 bases from J; bases unmatched to any gene: 9. The CDR3 spans 17 residues. The CDR3 protein is CASSEFRLAGAHNEQYF. CDR3 nucleotide sequence: TGCGCCAGCAGTGAGTTTAGACTAGCGGGAGCCCACAACGAGCAGTACTTC.

As to this clone: The sample has other DNA sequences that encode this CDR3 too. The chain carries TRBV6-1 and TRBJ1-3, with 8 bases matching TRBD1. The CDR3 is 14 residues long. Germline V gene data show CDR1 as MNHNS and CDR2 as SASEGT. Germline trimming cut 4 bases from V and 4 bases from J; bases unmatched to any gene: 3. DNA for the CDR3: TGTGCCAGCAGTGTAGGGACAGGAGGAAACACCATATATTTT. Translation gives CASSVGTGGNTIYF.

CDR3 nucleotide sequence: TGTGCCACCAAATTGACTACCAGCACAGATACGCAGTATTTT. Translated, it gives CATKLTTSTDTQYF. The V call is TRBV25-1, the J call TRBJ2-3, with D possibly being TRBD2 (5 bases). CDR3 size: 14 residues. CDR1 is MGHDK and CDR2 is SYGVNS in the germline V gene. Trimming shortened V by 10 bases and J by 0 bases, and 14 bases separated the two germline ends.

V is TRBV6-5 and J is TRBJ1-2; TRBD1 might be the D (5 bases). The CDR3 is made up of 15 amino acids. Germline V CDR1 and CDR2: MNHEY, SVGAGI. V gave up 1 base and J gave up 6 bases, with 15 bases separating them. The CDR3 coding sequence is TGTGCCAGCAGTTACTTCGGGGCCACAAGAAATGGCTACACCTTC. Translating gives CASSYFGATRNGYTF.

V gene TRBV5-5 combines with J gene TRBJ1-4; no reliable D call. In germline, CDR1 is SGHKS, CDR2 YYEKEE (reference sequence). CDR3 size: 14 residues. V shed 5 bases and J shed 4 bases, with 12 bases lying between them. The CDR3: CASSKPGVNEKLFF. The CDR3 coding sequence is TGTGCCAGCAGTAAGCCGGGAGTTAATGAAAAACTGTTTTTT. Complete variable domain (other parts from reference TRBV5-5 and TRBJ1-4): DAGVTQSPTHLIKTRGQQVTLRCSPISGHKSVSWYQQVLGQGPQFIFQYYEKEERGRGNFPDRFSARQFPNYSSELNVNALLLGDSALYLCASSKPGVNEKLFFGSGTQLSVL.

V gene TRBV30 combines with J gene TRBJ1-5, with 7 bases identical to TRBD1. CDR1 and CDR2 (germline): GTSNPN, SVGIG (reference sequence). The trim removed 1 base at V and 6 bases at J, leaving 6 bases unmatched. The CDR3 extends over 14 amino acids. DNA of the CDR3: TGTGCCTGGAGTGGGGGACAGACGGGTCAGCCCCAGCATTTT. Amino acid sequence: CAWSGGQTGQPQHF.